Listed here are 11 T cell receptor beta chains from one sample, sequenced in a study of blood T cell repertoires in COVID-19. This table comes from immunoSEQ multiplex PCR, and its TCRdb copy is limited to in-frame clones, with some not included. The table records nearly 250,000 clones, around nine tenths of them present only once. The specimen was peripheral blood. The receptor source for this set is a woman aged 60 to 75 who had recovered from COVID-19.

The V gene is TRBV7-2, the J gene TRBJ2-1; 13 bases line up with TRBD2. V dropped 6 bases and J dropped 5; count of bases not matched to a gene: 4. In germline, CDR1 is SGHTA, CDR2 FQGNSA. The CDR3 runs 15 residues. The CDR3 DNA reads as TGTGCCAGCAGAAGCGGGACTAGCGGGAACAATGAGCAGTTCTTC. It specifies CASRSGTSGNNEQFF.

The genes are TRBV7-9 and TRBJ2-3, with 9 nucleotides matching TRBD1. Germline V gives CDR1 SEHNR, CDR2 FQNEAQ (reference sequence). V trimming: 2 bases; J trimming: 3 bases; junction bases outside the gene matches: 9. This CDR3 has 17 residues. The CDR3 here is CASSLNNRGLWTDTQYF. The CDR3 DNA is TGTGCCAGCAGCTTAAATAACAGGGGGCTGTGGACAGATACGCAGTATTTT.

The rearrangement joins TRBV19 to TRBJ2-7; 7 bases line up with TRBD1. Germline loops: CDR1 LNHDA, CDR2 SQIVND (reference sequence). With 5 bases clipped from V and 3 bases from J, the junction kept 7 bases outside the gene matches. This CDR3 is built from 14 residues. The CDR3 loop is CASSGPGQRYEQYF. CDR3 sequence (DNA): TGTGCCAGTAGTGGTCCGGGACAGCGCTACGAGCAGTACTTC.

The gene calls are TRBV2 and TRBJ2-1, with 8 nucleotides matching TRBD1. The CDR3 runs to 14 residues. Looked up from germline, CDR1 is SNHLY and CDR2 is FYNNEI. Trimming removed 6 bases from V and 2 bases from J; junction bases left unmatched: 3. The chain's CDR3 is CASRQQGAYNEQFF. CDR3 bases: TGTGCCAGCAGACAACAGGGGGCCTACAATGAGCAGTTCTTC.

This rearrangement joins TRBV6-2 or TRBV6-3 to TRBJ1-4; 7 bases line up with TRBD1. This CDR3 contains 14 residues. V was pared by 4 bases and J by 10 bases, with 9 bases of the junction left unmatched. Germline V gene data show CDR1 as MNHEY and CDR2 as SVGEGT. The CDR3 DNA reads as TGTGCCAGCAGTTCCGCGACAGGGTTTGGAAAACTGTTTTTT. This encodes CASSSATGFGKLFF.

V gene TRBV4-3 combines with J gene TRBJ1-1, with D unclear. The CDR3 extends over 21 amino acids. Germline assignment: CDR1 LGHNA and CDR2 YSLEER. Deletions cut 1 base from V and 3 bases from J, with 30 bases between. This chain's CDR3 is CASSQVKGSVGVSRIDTEAFF. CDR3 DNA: TGCGCCAGCAGCCAAGTGAAGGGCTCAGTCGGGGTGAGCCGGATCGACACTGAAGCTTTCTTT.

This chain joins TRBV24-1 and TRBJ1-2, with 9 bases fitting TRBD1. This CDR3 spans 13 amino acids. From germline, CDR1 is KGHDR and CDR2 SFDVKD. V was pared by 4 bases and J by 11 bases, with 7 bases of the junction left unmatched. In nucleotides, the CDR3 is TGTGCCACCAGTGACCCAGGGACAGGGAGTTACACCTTC. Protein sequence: CATSDPGTGSYTF.

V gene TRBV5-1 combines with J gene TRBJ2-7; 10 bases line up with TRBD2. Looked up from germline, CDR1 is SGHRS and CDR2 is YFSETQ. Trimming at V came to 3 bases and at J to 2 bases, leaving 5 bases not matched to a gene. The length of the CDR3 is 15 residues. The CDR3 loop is CASSSWTSGTYEQYF. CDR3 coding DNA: TGCGCCAGCAGCTCCTGGACTAGCGGTACCTACGAGCAGTACTTC. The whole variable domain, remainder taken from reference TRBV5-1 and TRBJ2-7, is KAGVTQTPRYLIKTRGQQVTLSCSPISGHRSVSWYQQTPGQGLQFLFEYFSETQRNKGNFPGRFSGRQFSNSRSEMNVSTLELGDSALYLCASSSWTSGTYEQYFGPGTRLTVT.

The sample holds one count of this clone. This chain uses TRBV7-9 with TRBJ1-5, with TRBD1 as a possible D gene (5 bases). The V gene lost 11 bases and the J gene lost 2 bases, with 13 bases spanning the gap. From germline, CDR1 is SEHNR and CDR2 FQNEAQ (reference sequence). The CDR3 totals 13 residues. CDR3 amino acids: CAGAGLGNQPQHF. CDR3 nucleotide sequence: TGTGCCGGGGCGGGGCTGGGCAATCAGCCCCAGCATTTT.

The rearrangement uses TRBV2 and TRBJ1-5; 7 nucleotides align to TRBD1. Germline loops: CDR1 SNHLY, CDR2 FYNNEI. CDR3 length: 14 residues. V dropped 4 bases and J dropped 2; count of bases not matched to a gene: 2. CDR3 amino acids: CASSGQGGNQPQHF. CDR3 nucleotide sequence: TGTGCCAGCAGTGGACAGGGTGGCAATCAGCCCCAGCATTTT. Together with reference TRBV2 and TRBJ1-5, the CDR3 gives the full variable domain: EPEVTQTPSHQVTQMGQEVILRCVPISNHLYFYWYRQILGQKVEFLVSFYNNEISEKSEIFDDQFSVERPDGSNFTLKIRSTKLEDSAMYFCASSGQGGNQPQHFGDGTRLSIL.

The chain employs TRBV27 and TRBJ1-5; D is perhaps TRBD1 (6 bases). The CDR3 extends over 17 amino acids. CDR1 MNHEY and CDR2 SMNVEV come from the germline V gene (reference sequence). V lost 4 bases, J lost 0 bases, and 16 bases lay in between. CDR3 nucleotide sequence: TGTGCCAGCAGTTCTATTAGGACAGACTATAGCAATCAGCCCCAGCATTTT. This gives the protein CASSSIRTDYSNQPQHF.